A selection of T cell receptor beta chains follows, all from one sample in a study of cytomegalovirus exposure and HLA in healthy donors. Assay: immunoSEQ multiplex PCR; the TCRdb copy retains only in-frame clones and omits some. Of 100,000 to 150,000 clones listed, under 90% are singletons. The sequenced sample was PBMCs. The origin of the receptors is a woman aged 18-29 years in good health and CMV-seronegative. Each CDR3 is given with its conserved first and last residue. The order of the fields is J gene, D gene, V gene, CDR3 protein. D genes are given only for firm matches.

>TRBJ2-3|NA|TRBV13
CASSWWKGVETDTQYF
>TRBJ2-7|NA|TRBV2
CATRASDHEQYF
>TRBJ2-1|NA|TRBV7-8
CASSLAAGGKSSYNEQFF
>TRBJ2-7|NA|TRBV6-5
CASSYLSVYEQYF
>TRBJ2-1|TRBD2|TRBV4-1
CASSVGLAGYNEQFF
>TRBJ2-2|NA|TRBV5-4
CASRVGGGFPGELFF
>TRBJ2-3|TRBD2|TRBV5-4
CASSLAGETDTQYF
>TRBJ1-5|NA|TRBV2
CASSEYDTSNQPQHF
>TRBJ1-1|TRBD1|TRBV27
CASRTHRGTEAFF
>TRBJ2-5|TRBD2|TRBV7-2
CASSPFSGRAGETQYF
>TRBJ2-7|TRBD1|TRBV29-1
CSARGQESYEQYF
>TRBJ2-5|TRBD1|TRBV7-8
CASSLVGTDQETQYF
>TRBJ2-7|NA|TRBV7-2
CASSTVQGPYEQYF
>TRBJ1-4|NA|TRBV11-3
CASSPRGVREKLFF
>TRBJ2-7|NA|TRBV2
CASSDGAEHYEQYF
>TRBJ2-3|NA|TRBV5-4
CASSFGLAPDTQYF
>TRBJ1-5|NA|TRBV6-5
CASSYQQGGGQPQHF
>TRBJ2-1|TRBD1|TRBV11-3
CASSLGPGGQGEQFF
>TRBJ2-2|NA|TRBV9
CASSVVGGPDTGELFF
>TRBJ2-7|TRBD1|TRBV29-1
CSVEVLGDRGFEQYF
>TRBJ2-7|TRBD2|TRBV2
CARGAGASYEQYF
>TRBJ2-2|TRBD1|TRBV2
CASRNRGTNTGELFF
>TRBJ2-7|TRBD1|TRBV4-2
CASSQEETGGTYEQYF
>TRBJ1-5|NA|TRBV28
CASSFVLAQPQHF
>TRBJ2-7|TRBD2|TRBV28
CASILAGGPYEQYF
>TRBJ2-7|TRBD1|TRBV13
CASSHGQGAYEQYF
>TRBJ2-3|TRBD1|TRBV5-1
CASSFPRDRDLTDTQYF
>TRBJ2-7|NA|TRBV7-6
CASSLGDSGGFYEQYF
>TRBJ2-1|TRBD2|TRBV27
CASSISGSPSYNEQFF
>TRBJ2-2|TRBD1|TRBV27
CASSLFGTGAANTGELFF
>TRBJ2-5|NA|TRBV11-2
CASSLIAQETQYF
>TRBJ2-1|TRBD1|TRBV19
CASSPTGTPSYNEQFF
>TRBJ2-1|TRBD2|TRBV4-2
CASSSRTGTTSIKNNEQFF
>TRBJ2-7|TRBD2|TRBV9
CASSVGGSGGYEQYF
>TRBJ1-2|NA|TRBV29-1
CSVELPGTQVGGYTF
>TRBJ2-5|TRBD2|TRBV4-2
CASSQEGLAGEETQYF
>TRBJ2-3|TRBD2|TRBV4-2
CASSQLAGVADTQYF